The 20 T cell receptor beta chains listed next were all sequenced from one sample in a study of early T cells in non-severe SARS-CoV-2 infection. TCRdb re-derived calls from the 5' RACE reads in MiXCR, one entry per CDR3 protein. The table shows more than 50,000 distinct CDR3 sequences, with approximately 12% occurring only once. This specimen consisted of whole blood, obtained at baseline. All receptors derive from an adult who was a healthcare worker with PCR-confirmed SARS-CoV-2 infection or an uninfected control (not recorded which).

J is TRBJ2-7 and V is TRBV11-2; TRBD2 aligns across 9 bases. The CDR3 contains 15 residues. Germline V gene sequence: CDR1 SGHAT, CDR2 FQNNGV. V shed 5 bases and J 2 bases; nucleotides not matched to a gene: 7. The CDR3 reads CASSPRLADPYEQYF. The CDR3 DNA sequence: TGTGCCAGCAGCCCCCGACTAGCGGATCCCTACGAGCAGTACTTC.

This clonotype has ten or more counts. The chain employs TRBV29-1 and TRBJ2-1; the D is unclear. This CDR3 spans 12 amino acids. The germline V gene has CDR1 SQVTM and CDR2 ANQGSEA. Between the trimmed V and J ends, which lost 1 base and 6 bases, there was a span of 7 bases. The CDR3 region has the DNA TGCAGCGTTGAAGTAAACACCAATGAGCAGTTCTTC. This sequence encodes CSVEVNTNEQFF.

This sequence joins TRBV7-9 and TRBJ2-1, with a weak D call TRBD2 (6 bases). CDR1 and CDR2 (germline): SEHNR, FQNEAQ (reference sequence). V dropped 4 bases and J dropped 10 bases, with 14 bases sitting between them. This CDR3 comprises 13 residues. CDR3 bases: TGTGCCAGCAGCTCCCCGGGACTGAGAGAGCAGTTCTTC. Translated: CASSSPGLREQFF.

This clonotype was detected only a few times. The chain joins TRBV20-1 to TRBJ2-7; maybe TRBD2 (7 bases). Germline V gives CDR1 DFQATT, CDR2 SNEGSKA (reference sequence). The CDR3 is made up of 15 amino acids. V lost 0 bases, J lost 3 bases, and 15 bases lay in between. In DNA, the CDR3 is TGCAGTGCTAGAGATCCGGGGGGCGTTAACTACGAGCAGTACTTC. The encoded protein is CSARDPGGVNYEQYF.

This clonotype was seen more than once but under ten times. This is likely a read error, given that the CDR3 carries no conserved phenylalanine or tryptophan at its end. J is TRBJ2-1 and V is TRBV24-1; 14 bases are shared with TRBD2. Germline assignment: CDR1 KGHDR and CDR2 SFDVKD. Trimming took 10 bases from V and 7 from J; bases not matched to a gene: 11. CDR3 length: 16 residues. DNA of the CDR3: TGTGCCACAGGGACTAGCGGGGGTCACGAGGGGAATGAGCAGTTCCTC. Its protein product is CATGTSGGHEGNEQFL.

There are many counts of this clonotype. The J gene is TRBJ2-1, the V gene TRBV2; D gene uncertain. CDR1 and CDR2 from the germline V gene are SNHLY and FYNNEI. The germline V and J ends were trimmed by 4 bases and 5 bases, with 9 bases remaining between them. CDR3 size: 13 residues. CDR3 region: CASSVVGNNEQFF. The CDR3 DNA sequence: TGTGCCAGCAGTGTAGTCGGAAACAATGAGCAGTTCTTC.

The sample holds a few counts of this clonotype. The chain recombines TRBV7-9 with TRBJ2-3; a possible D gene is TRBD1 (6 bases). Trimming pared 6 bases from V and 6 bases from J, leaving 22 bases between. The CDR3 consists of 16 residues. CDR1 is SEHNR and CDR2 is FQNEAQ in the germline V gene (reference sequence). The CDR3 coding sequence is TGTGCCAGCAGTTCCCCCCGGGACACAGAGGGGGATACGCAGTATTTT. Amino acid sequence: CASSSPRDTEGDTQYF.

The genes are TRBV27 and TRBJ2-1; TRBD2 is a possible D gene (6 bases). The CDR3 consists of 15 residues. CDR1 and CDR2 from the germline V gene are MNHEY and SMNVEV (reference sequence). V was trimmed by 8 bases and J by 3 bases, leaving 17 bases between them. In DNA form, the CDR3 reads TGTGCCAGCTCCCCTCGGGAGCATCTCTACAATGAGCAGTTCTTC. Its protein is CASSPREHLYNEQFF.

In this sample, this clonotype turned up a few times. The CDR3 loop reads CASGPGGGGNQPQHF. The DNA for the CDR3 is TGCGCCAGCGGTCCCGGCGGAGGAGGAAATCAGCCCCAGCATTTT. This chain links TRBV10-2 with TRBJ1-5; D is uncertain. This CDR3 is 15 amino acids long. Germline values: CDR1 WSHSY, CDR2 SAAADI. V was pared by 8 bases and J by 4 bases, with 18 bases between.

The V and J genes are TRBV5-6 and TRBJ2-1; 7 bases are shared with TRBD2. Germline CDR1 is SGHDT and CDR2 is YYEEEE. V lost 4 bases and J lost 1; bases outside the gene matches: 8. The CDR3 is 16 residues long. This CDR3 is CASSRGESWSYNEQFF. As DNA, the CDR3 is TGTGCCAGCAGCCGGGGGGAATCTTGGTCCTACAATGAGCAGTTCTTC.

This clonotype appeared many times. The rearrangement uses TRBV2 and TRBJ2-7; D is perhaps TRBD2 (7 bases). The CDR3 is made up of 15 amino acids. V was trimmed by 6 bases and J by 5 bases, leaving 20 bases between them. Per germline, CDR1 SNHLY and CDR2 FYNNEI. CDR3 region: CASRLLGGAQDEQYF. The CDR3 nucleotides are TGTGCCAGCAGGCTTTTGGGGGGGGCCCAAGACGAGCAGTACTTC.

This clonotype was seen repeatedly, ten times or more. V is TRBV14 and J is TRBJ1-2; 9 nucleotides agree with TRBD1. The CDR3 is made up of 14 amino acids. Germline loops: CDR1 SGHDN, CDR2 FVKESK. Trimming cost V 4 bases and J 3 bases; bases outside gene matches: 3. CDR3 DNA: TGTGCCAGCAGCCCACGGGACAGGGACTATGGCTACACCTTC. Translation gives CASSPRDRDYGYTF.

This clonotype was counted a few times. The chain combines TRBV6-2 or TRBV6-3 with TRBJ2-3; tentative D call: TRBD2 (5 bases). Germline CDR1 and CDR2: MNHEY and SVGEGT. The CDR3 covers 15 residues. The ends were cut back, 0 bases at V and 2 bases at J, with 9 bases in the middle. The DNA for the CDR3 is TGTGCCAGCAGTTACTCGCTAGCCTTCACAGATACGCAGTATTTT. Protein product: CASSYSLAFTDTQYF.

This clonotype has more than one count but fewer than ten. The chain is built from TRBV10-3 and TRBJ2-7; D gene uncertain. This CDR3 has 14 residues. Germline loops: CDR1 ENHRY, CDR2 SYGVKD. Deletions cut 3 bases from V and 7 bases from J, with 16 bases between. The CDR3 DNA sequence: TGTGCCATCAGTGAAACGGCAGGTGTGGGTGAGCAGTACTTC. Protein: CAISETAGVGEQYF.

This clonotype was detected a few times. The rearrangement joins TRBV19 to TRBJ2-1; D may be TRBD1 (5 bases). Germline V gene lookup returns CDR1 LNHDA and CDR2 SQIVND (reference sequence). The CDR3 is made up of 14 amino acids. V gave up 7 bases and J gave up 6 bases, with 16 bases separating them. The CDR3 here is CASTEAGSANEQFF. The CDR3 nucleotides are TGTGCCAGTACTGAGGCAGGGTCGGCCAATGAGCAGTTCTTC.

This clonotype showed up just a few times. This chain uses TRBV29-1 with TRBJ2-3; TRBD2 might be the D (5 bases). V lost 2 bases, J lost 2 bases, and 14 bases lay in between. This CDR3 contains 15 residues. The germline V gene encodes CDR1 SQVTM and CDR2 ANQGSEA. CDR3: CSVEKRIGYTDTQYF. The CDR3, as DNA: TGCAGCGTTGAAAAGCGGATTGGGTACACAGATACGCAGTATTTT.

This clonotype showed up many times. The V and J genes are TRBV2 and TRBJ2-3, with 12 bases lining up with TRBD2. The CDR3 covers 15 residues. V lost 8 bases to trimming and J lost 7 bases; unmatched junction nucleotides: 10. The germline V gene has CDR1 SNHLY and CDR2 FYNNEI. Here the CDR3 reads CASASSGGAVNTQYF. The CDR3 DNA sequence: TGTGCCAGCGCTTCTAGCGGGGGGGCGGTAAATACGCAGTATTTT. Looking up the rest from reference TRBV2 and TRBJ2-3 gives the full variable domain: EPEVTQTPSHQVTQMGQEVILRCVPISNHLYFYWYRQILGQKVEFLVSFYNNEISEKSEIFDDQFSVERPDGSNFTLKIRSTKLEDSAMYFCASASSGGAVNTQYFGPGTRLTVL.

This sequence joins TRBV7-6 and TRBJ2-7; D is uncertain. The CDR3 covers 13 residues. V lost 6 bases to trimming and J lost 3 bases, with 12 bases between them. From germline, CDR1 is SGHVS and CDR2 FNYEAQ. As DNA, the CDR3 is TGTGCCAGCAGTCGGACGGACCTCTACGAGCAGTACTTC. Amino acid sequence: CASSRTDLYEQYF.

This clonotype has only a few counts. The chain recombines TRBV29-1 with TRBJ2-3; D uncertain. The V and J ends lost 4 bases and 4 bases respectively, with 9 bases between them. CDR3 length: 12 amino acids. From germline, CDR1 is SQVTM and CDR2 ANQGSEA. CDR3 sequence (DNA): TGCAGCGTTGTTGGCCACCCAGATACGCAGTATTTT. Its translation: CSVVGHPDTQYF.

This clonotype was observed a few times. The chain employs TRBV29-1 and TRBJ1-1; the D is unclear. CDR3 length equals 13 residues. Germline loops: CDR1 SQVTM, CDR2 ANQGSEA. V gave up 5 bases and J gave up 1 base, with 11 bases separating them. In DNA, the CDR3 is TGCAGCGTTTCAGAGGACGGGAACACTGAAGCTTTCTTT. This sequence encodes CSVSEDGNTEAFF.